This section outlines one T cell receptor beta chain sequence together with its context. Original analysis: Amplified reference gene primers provided the basis for estimating nucleated cell counts. Using immunoSEQ multiplex PCR, the repertoire was profiled, and TCRdb retains in-frame clones only, with some absent. The V and J calls and clone size are taken from that table; D and trimming were inferred from the DNA. Among 250,000 or so clones listed, 70% to 85% were seen once. This entry is derived from a study of blood T cell repertoires in COVID-19. Across the whole study: Sources were T cells, B-cell-depleted T cells, or PBMCs; the material itself was cDNA or gDNA.

The V and J ends lost 4 bases and 4 bases respectively, with 11 bases between them. This CDR3 comprises 13 residues. The germline V gene encodes CDR1 SQVTM and CDR2 ANQGSEA. The source material was peripheral blood. The receptor comes from a man older than 75 with acute or convalescent COVID-19. This sequence joins TRBV29-1 and TRBJ1-5, with D tentatively TRBD1 (5 bases). This chain's CDR3 is CSVAGRTNQPQHF. In nucleotides, the CDR3 is TGCAGCGTTGCTGGCAGGACAAATCAGCCCCAGCATTTT.